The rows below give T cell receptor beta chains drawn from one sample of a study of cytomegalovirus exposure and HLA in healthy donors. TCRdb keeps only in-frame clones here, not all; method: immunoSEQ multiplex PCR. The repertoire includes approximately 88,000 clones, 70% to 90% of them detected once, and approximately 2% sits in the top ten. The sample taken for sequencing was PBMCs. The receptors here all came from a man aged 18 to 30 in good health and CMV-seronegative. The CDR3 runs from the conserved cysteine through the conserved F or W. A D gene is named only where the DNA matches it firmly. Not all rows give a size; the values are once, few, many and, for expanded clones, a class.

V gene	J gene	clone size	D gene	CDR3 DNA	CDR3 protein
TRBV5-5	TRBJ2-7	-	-	TGTGCCAGCAGCTTGCGTCCCAGCTACGAGCAGTACTTC	CASSLRPSYEQYF
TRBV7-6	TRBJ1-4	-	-	TGTGCCAGCAGCTCAGGATACACCGGAAACCCTGAAAAACTGTTTTTT	CASSSGYTGNPEKLFF
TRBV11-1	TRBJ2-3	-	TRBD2	TGTGCCAGCAGCTTAATGGCGCTAGCGGGGGCGGAGACGCAGTATTTT	CASSLMALAGAETQYF
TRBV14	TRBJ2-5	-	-	TGTGCCAGCAGCCTCAAAGGGCTAGAGGGGACCCAGTACTTC	CASSLKGLEGTQYF
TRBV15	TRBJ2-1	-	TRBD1	TGTGCCACCAGCTCGGGACAGGGGTTTTTATTTGAGCAGTTCTTC	CATSSGQGFLFEQFF
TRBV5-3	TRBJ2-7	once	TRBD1	TGTGCCAGAAGCCTAGGACAGGACCCCTACGAGCAGTACTTC	CARSLGQDPYEQYF
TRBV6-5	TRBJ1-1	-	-	TGTGCCAGCAGACTCGTCTCGAACACTGAAGCTTTCTTT	CASRLVSNTEAFF
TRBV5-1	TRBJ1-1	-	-	TGCGCCAGCAGCTTTTCGTCCGGCCCGGAGGCAGCTTTCTTT	CASSFSSGPEAAFF
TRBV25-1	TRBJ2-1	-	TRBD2	TGTGCCAGCAGTGAATATAGCGGGGGGGTTTACAATGAGCAGTTCTTC	CASSEYSGGVYNEQFF
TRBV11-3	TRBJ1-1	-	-	TGTGCCAGCAGCCCAAACCGACTAAGGGACACTGAAGCTTTCTTT	CASSPNRLRDTEAFF
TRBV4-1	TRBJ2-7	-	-	TGCGCCAGCAGCCAAGTCTGGGGCCTCTCCTACGAGCAGTACTTC	CASSQVWGLSYEQYF
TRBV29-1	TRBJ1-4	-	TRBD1	TGCAGCGTCACCGGGACAGGGGCCCCAACTAATGAAAAACTGTTTTTT	CSVTGTGAPTNEKLFF
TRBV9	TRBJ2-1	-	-	TGTGCCAGCAGCACAACTGGTGGGGGGGCTAACAATGAGCAGTTCTTC	CASSTTGGGANNEQFF
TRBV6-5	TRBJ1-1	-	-	TGTGCCAGCAGTTACTCGATCGGGGGGGGAGGCACTGAAGCTTTCTTT	CASSYSIGGGGTEAFF
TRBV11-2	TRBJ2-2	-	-	TGTGCCAGCGACCCGTATAGAGGGAACACCGGGGAGCTGTTTTTT	CASDPYRGNTGELFF
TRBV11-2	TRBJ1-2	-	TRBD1	TGTGCCAGCAGCTCGGGACAGGGTCGGTTCTATGGCTACACCTTC	CASSSGQGRFYGYTF
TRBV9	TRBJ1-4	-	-	TGTGCCAGCAGCGTAGGGACAGTGTCAAATGAAAAACTGTTTTTT	CASSVGTVSNEKLFF